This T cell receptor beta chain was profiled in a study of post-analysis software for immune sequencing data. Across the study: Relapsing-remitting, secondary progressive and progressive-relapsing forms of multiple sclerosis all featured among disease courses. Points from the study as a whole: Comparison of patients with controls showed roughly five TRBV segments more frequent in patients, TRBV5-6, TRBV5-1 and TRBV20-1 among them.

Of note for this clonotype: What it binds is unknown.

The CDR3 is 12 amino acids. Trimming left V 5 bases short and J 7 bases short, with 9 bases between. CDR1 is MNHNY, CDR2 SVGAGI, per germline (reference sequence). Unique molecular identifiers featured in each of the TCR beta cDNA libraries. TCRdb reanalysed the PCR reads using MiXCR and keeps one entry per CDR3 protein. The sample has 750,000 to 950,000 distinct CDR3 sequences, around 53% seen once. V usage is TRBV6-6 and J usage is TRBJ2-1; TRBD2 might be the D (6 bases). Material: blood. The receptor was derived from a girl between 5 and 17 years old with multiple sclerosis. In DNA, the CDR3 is TGTGCCAGCAGTACCCGGGGGAATGAGCAGTTCTTC. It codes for CASSTRGNEQFF.